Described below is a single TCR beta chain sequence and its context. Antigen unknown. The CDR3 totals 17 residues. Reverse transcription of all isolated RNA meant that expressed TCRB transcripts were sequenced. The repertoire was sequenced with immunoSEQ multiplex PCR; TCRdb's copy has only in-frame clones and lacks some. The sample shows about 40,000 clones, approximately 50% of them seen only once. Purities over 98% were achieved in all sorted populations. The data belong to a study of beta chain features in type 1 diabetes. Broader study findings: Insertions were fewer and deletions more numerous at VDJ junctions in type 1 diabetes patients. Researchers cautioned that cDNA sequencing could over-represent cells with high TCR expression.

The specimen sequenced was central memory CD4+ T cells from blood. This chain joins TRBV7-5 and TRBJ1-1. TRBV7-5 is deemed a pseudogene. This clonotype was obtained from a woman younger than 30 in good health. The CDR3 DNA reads TGTGTCAGAAGCTGCGGGGAGGGGGGGCAGCCGAACACTGAAGCTTTCTTT. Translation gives CVRSCGEGGQPNTEAFF.